These 24 T cell receptor beta chains came from one sample sequenced in a study (dated by TCRdb to the mid-2010s). Library prep was done by 5' RACE. The reads were generated on an Illumina MiSeq. TCRdb reprocessed the public reads (quality trimming at Q25 with fastp, clone calling with MiXCR) and kept in-frame beta chains. Rows matching on CDR3 protein sequence are summarized as one entry with the most common DNA and genes. The sample table shows around 52,000 distinct CDR3 sequences, and around 26% are seen once. The ten largest clones represent 3.2% of the sample. Sequencing was carried out using tumor-infiltrating memory CD4+ T cells sorted from the breast tumor. The sample's cell subset or site, from its label and the paper: memory CD4+ T cells, CD4+CD45RO+CD25-. The receptors here all came from a female donor with breast cancer.

In its sample, this clonotype was seen a few times. V and J are TRBV12-3 or TRBV12-4 and TRBJ1-6, with D perhaps TRBD1 (5 bases). Deletions cut 2 bases from V and 14 bases from J, with 13 bases between. The CDR3 is 13 amino acids. The CDR3 DNA reads TGTGCCAGCAGTTTATCGGGGGGTGAGGCCCTCCACTTT. Translating gives CASSLSGGEALHF.

This clonotype was seen a handful of times. This chain uses TRBV7-2 with TRBJ2-7; tentatively, D is TRBD2 (7 bases). Germline V gene data show CDR1 as SGHTA and CDR2 as FQGNSA. This CDR3 contains 14 residues. Trimming left V 5 bases short and J 6 bases short, with 17 bases between. The CDR3, as DNA: TGTGCCAGCAGCCCTCGACGGGGGGCGGGCGAGCAGTACTTC. It specifies CASSPRRGAGEQYF.

The chain is built from TRBV4-3 and TRBJ2-7; no firm D call. Looked up from germline, CDR1 is LGHNA and CDR2 is YSLEER. V lost 4 bases and J 2 bases, leaving 15 bases between the germline ends. The CDR3 is made up of 15 amino acids. This CDR3 reads CASSLLRARTYEQYF. The CDR3 nucleotides are TGCGCCAGCAGCCTACTCCGGGCCCGGACCTACGAGCAGTACTTC.

This clonotype was counted a few times. The genes are TRBV11-1 and TRBJ1-1; D is undetermined. The germline V gene encodes CDR1 SGHAT and CDR2 FQDESV (reference sequence). The CDR3 sequence is 14 residues long. Trimming stripped 5 bases from V and 4 bases from J, with 14 bases between. DNA for the CDR3: TGTGCCAGCAGCCTATGGATGGGGAGCACTGAAGCTTTCTTT. Its protein is CASSLWMGSTEAFF.

The V gene is TRBV3-1, the J gene TRBJ2-1; 8 bases are a match to TRBD1. The CDR3 loop spans 16 amino acids. In germline, CDR1 is LGHDT, CDR2 YNNKEL (reference sequence). The V and J ends lost 0 bases and 5 bases, in that order; junction bases with no gene match: 6. The CDR3 DNA is TGTGCCAGCAGCCAAGAGGAGACAGGGGCAGACAATGAGCAGTTCTTC. Translating it yields CASSQEETGADNEQFF.

This chain joins TRBV18 and TRBJ1-5; 7 bases map to TRBD1. In germline, CDR1 is KGHSH, CDR2 LQKENI. This CDR3 has 15 amino acids. Trimming at V came to 4 bases and at J to 8 bases, leaving 11 bases not matched to a gene. Written as DNA, the CDR3 is TGTGCCAGCTCACAAGGACAGGCATCGCTGGAGCCCCAGCATTTT. Its translation: CASSQGQASLEPQHF.

This clonotype was counted ten times or more. The chain carries TRBV7-9 and TRBJ2-3, with a tentative D call TRBD1 (6 bases). The V gene lost 5 bases and the J gene lost 6 bases, with 9 bases spanning the gap. The CDR3 spans 12 residues. Germline V gives CDR1 SEHNR, CDR2 FQNEAQ (reference sequence). CDR3 sequence: CASSTDRDTQYF. CDR3 DNA: TGTGCCAGCAGCACCGACAGGGATACGCAGTATTTT.

CDR3 bases: TGTGCCAGCATCAAGAAGACGGGGATCGGGCCCTATGGCTACACCTTC. As protein: CASIKKTGIGPYGYTF. The chain joins TRBV6-6 to TRBJ1-2; no clear D gene. V lost 7 bases, J lost 4 bases, and 22 bases lay in between. The CDR3 runs to 16 residues. In germline, CDR1 is MNHNY, CDR2 SVGAGI (reference sequence).

The chain is built from TRBV7-8 and TRBJ2-2; D gene unclear. Germline-derived CDR1 and CDR2 are SGHVS and FQNEAQ. The V gene lost 1 base and the J gene lost 7 bases, with 7 bases spanning the gap. This CDR3 contains 13 residues. The CDR3 DNA reads TGTGCCAGCAGCTTAGATCGAGGCGGGGAGCTGTTTTTT. Translation gives CASSLDRGGELFF.

The chain uses TRBV6-2 or TRBV6-3 and TRBJ2-7, with 7 bases fitting TRBD1. The CDR3 is 16 amino acids. Germline values: CDR1 MNHEY, CDR2 SVGEGT. The J segment lost 6 bases and the V segment lost 7 bases, leaving 18 bases of the junction unmatched. The CDR3 region is CASTQRVTGKRGEQYF. DNA for the CDR3: TGTGCCAGCACCCAAAGGGTGACAGGGAAACGAGGCGAGCAGTACTTC.

The CDR3 sequence is CSAHHGRAGGPETQYF. The CDR3 region has the DNA TGCAGTGCTCACCACGGCCGAGCGGGGGGGCCAGAGACCCAGTACTTC. The chain recombines TRBV20-1 with TRBJ2-5; 10 nucleotides line up with TRBD2. Germline V gene data show CDR1 as DFQATT and CDR2 as SNEGSKA (reference sequence). Trimming removed 5 bases from V and 4 bases from J; junction bases left unmatched: 13. This CDR3 has 16 residues.

This clonotype has a handful of counts. The gene calls are TRBV6-5 and TRBJ2-1, with D perhaps TRBD2 (6 bases). V lost 5 bases to trimming and J lost 3 bases, with 17 bases between them. Germline CDR1 reads MNHEY; CDR2 reads SVGAGI. The CDR3 extends over 16 amino acids. CDR3 sequence: CASSRLKGAGYNEQFF. The CDR3, as DNA: TGTGCCAGCAGTCGCCTGAAGGGAGCGGGCTACAATGAGCAGTTCTTC.

The CDR3 coding sequence is TGTGCCAGCAGTTACCGAGGGGGCGGAAATCAGCCCCAGCATTTT. Translated: CASSYRGGGNQPQHF. The chain couples TRBV6-5 to TRBJ1-5, with 7 bases identical to TRBD1. Germline-derived CDR1 and CDR2 are MNHEY and SVGAGI. The ends lost 2 bases at V and 4 bases at J; junction bases unmatched: 5. The CDR3 sequence is 15 residues long.

This clonotype was observed a handful of times. CDR3 sequence reads: CASSNWNSPLHF. CDR3 nucleotides: TGTGCCAGCAGCAATTGGAATTCACCCCTCCACTTT. The chain couples TRBV5-5 to TRBJ1-6, with D unclear. There are 12 residues in the CDR3. Trimming cost V 4 bases and J 7 bases, with 6 bases left between them. Germline CDR1 is SGHKS and CDR2 is YYEKEE (reference sequence).

This clonotype was detected only a few times. This chain joins TRBV3-1 and TRBJ1-6, with 7 bases aligning to TRBD1. After removal of 6 bases from V and 15 bases from J, the junction contained 11 bases not matched to a gene. This CDR3 contains 13 residues. Germline V gene sequence: CDR1 LGHDT, CDR2 YNNKEL (reference sequence). The chain's CDR3 is CASRGPTGEILHF. The DNA for the CDR3 is TGTGCCAGCAGGGGCCCAACAGGGGAAATCCTCCACTTT. Combining the CDR3 with reference TRBV3-1 and TRBJ1-6 gives the whole variable domain DTAVSQTPKYLVTQMGNDKSIKCEQNLGHDTMYWYKQDSKKFLKIMFSYNNKELIINETVPNRFSPKSPDKAHLNLHINSLELGDSAVYFCASRGPTGEILHFGNGTRLTVT.

This clonotype appeared many times. This chain joins TRBV11-2 and TRBJ2-2; weak D call: TRBD2 (5 bases). The CDR3 sequence is 13 residues long. V was pared by 6 bases and J by 4 bases, with 9 bases between. Germline V gene lookup returns CDR1 SGHAT and CDR2 FQNNGV. The CDR3: CASSWTSTGELFF. CDR3 DNA sequence: TGTGCCAGCAGTTGGACTTCCACCGGGGAGCTGTTTTTT.

A note on this clonotype: A junction boundary mismatches the germline segment, possibly from a read error. This chain uses TRBV24-1 with TRBJ2-1; 9 bases match TRBD1. Per the germline V gene, CDR1 is KGHDR and CDR2 is SFDVKD. CDR3 length: 16 amino acids. The CDR3 region has the DNA TGTGCCACCAGTGGTTCAACCGGGACAGGGCCTAATGAGCAGCTCTTC. It codes for CATSGSTGTGPNEQLF.

As DNA, the CDR3 is TGTGCCACCCGGGAGGCAGCGAACACCGGGGAGCTGTTTTTT. It specifies CATREAANTGELFF. The rearrangement links TRBV5-4 to TRBJ2-2; TRBD2 agrees at 7 bases. V trimming: 9 bases; J trimming: 0 bases; junction bases outside the gene matches: 5. This CDR3 is built from 14 residues. Germline V lookup: CDR1 SGHNT, CDR2 YYREEE (reference sequence).

The table lists this clonotype with a few counts. Here the CDR3 DNA reads TGCGCCAGCAGCTCCGGGGCTATGGGAGATACGCAGTATTTT. Its translation: CASSSGAMGDTQYF. J is TRBJ2-3 and V is TRBV5-1; D may match TRBD1 or TRBD2 (5 bases each). Per the germline V gene, CDR1 is SGHRS and CDR2 is YFSETQ. The CDR3 is 14 amino acids. The germline V and J ends were trimmed by 3 bases and 5 bases, with 13 bases remaining between them.

This sequence joins TRBV5-6 and TRBJ1-2; D uncertain. Deletions cut 5 bases from V and 8 bases from J, with 22 bases between. CDR3 length: 15 residues. CDR1 and CDR2 from the germline V gene are SGHDT and YYEEEE. CDR3 nucleotide sequence: TGTGCCAGCAGTGGTCCGAGCGGGTCCGTTGCGGGCTACACCTTC. Translated: CASSGPSGSVAGYTF. Based on the CDR3 plus reference TRBV5-6 and TRBJ1-2, the full variable domain is DAGVTQSPTHLIKTRGQQVTLRCSPKSGHDTVSWYQQALGQGPQFIFQYYEEEERQRGNFPDRFSGHQFPNYSSELNVNALLLGDSALYLCASSGPSGSVAGYTFGSGTRLTVV.

The chain recombines TRBV20-1 with TRBJ2-7, with D hard to call. Germline-derived CDR1 and CDR2 are DFQATT and SNEGSKA (reference sequence). V lost 1 base to trimming and J lost 2 bases, with 15 bases between them. The CDR3 runs 15 residues. The CDR3 sequence is CSARGEPSRPYEQYF. For the CDR3, the DNA is TGCAGTGCTAGAGGTGAGCCGTCAAGGCCCTACGAGCAGTACTTC.

The V gene is TRBV6-1, the J gene TRBJ1-5; TRBD1 might be the D (6 bases). V gave up 4 bases and J gave up 2 bases, with 15 bases separating them. Per the germline V gene, CDR1 is MNHNS and CDR2 is SASEGT. This CDR3 is 16 amino acids long. DNA for the CDR3: TGTGCCAGCAGTGGGGGGGCAGTTAGGGGCAATCAGCCCCAGCATTTT. The encoded protein is CASSGGAVRGNQPQHF.

The chain recombines TRBV6-2 or TRBV6-3 with TRBJ2-4, with D unclear. Germline CDR1 and CDR2: MNHEY and SVGEGT. The length of the CDR3 is 15 residues. V dropped 4 bases and J dropped 1 base, with 11 bases sitting between them. The CDR3 region is CASSFRDWAKNIQYF. The CDR3 DNA sequence: TGTGCCAGCAGTTTTCGAGATTGGGCCAAAAACATTCAGTACTTC.

This clonotype was detected many times. This chain links TRBV7-2 with TRBJ2-7; perhaps TRBD1 as D (6 bases). Trimming took 4 bases from V and 3 from J, leaving 13 bases between them. This CDR3 spans 14 amino acids. Germline loops: CDR1 SGHTA, CDR2 FQGNSA. CDR3 sequence: CASSSYREYYEQYF. CDR3 coding DNA: TGTGCCAGCAGCTCGTACAGGGAATACTACGAGCAGTACTTC.